The 28 T cell receptor beta chains below were found in one sample sequenced in a study of control samples from healthy donors and cancer patients. TCRdb's table, derived via immunoSEQ multiplex PCR, lists solely in-frame clones and lacks some. The sample records 150,000 to 200,000 clones, 94% being singletons. Input material: blood. These receptors were taken from a woman aged 18-29 years in good health.

The chain recombines TRBV2 with TRBJ1-1, with TRBD1 matching 7 bases. The V and J ends lost 7 bases and 3 bases, in that order; junction bases with no gene match: 8. CDR3 size: 14 residues. The germline CDR1 and CDR2 sequences are SNHLY and FYNNEI. CDR3 amino acids: CASTGQAGDTEAFF. CDR3 DNA sequence: TGTGCCAGCACCGGACAGGCTGGGGACACTGAAGCTTTCTTT.

The CDR3 sequence: CASSFGLLNTEAFF. The DNA for the CDR3 is TGTGCCAGTAGTTTCGGGCTCCTGAACACTGAAGCTTTCTTT. The V and J genes are TRBV19 and TRBJ1-1; unclear D gene. The germline V gene encodes CDR1 LNHDA and CDR2 SQIVND (reference sequence). The ends were cut back, 5 bases at V and 0 bases at J, with 10 bases in the middle. The CDR3 is 14 residues long.

The chain employs TRBV20-1 and TRBJ1-2, with D hard to call. Trimming removed 3 bases from V and 5 bases from J, with 7 bases in between. Germline V gene lookup returns CDR1 DFQATT and CDR2 SNEGSKA (reference sequence). The CDR3 totals 11 residues. The CDR3 reads CSASEGYGYTF. In DNA form, the CDR3 reads TGCAGTGCTAGTGAGGGTTATGGCTACACCTTC.

The chain carries TRBV11-3 and TRBJ2-3; TRBD2 agrees at 9 bases. The V gene end was trimmed by 5 bases and the J gene end by 13 bases; junction bases not matched to a gene: 7. The V gene's germline CDR1 is SGHNT and CDR2 YENEEA. This CDR3 contains 12 residues. The CDR3 DNA is TGTGCCAGCAGCCACCCGGGACTAGCCGAGTATTTT. Its protein is CASSHPGLAEYF. Full variable domain (outside the CDR3, taken from reference TRBV11-3 and TRBJ2-3): EAGVVQSPRYKIIEKKQPVAFWCNPISGHNTLYWYLQNLGQGPELLIRYENEEAVDDSQLPKDRFSAERLKGVDSTLKIQPAELGDSAVYLCASSHPGLAEYFGPGTRLTVL.

CDR3 bases: TGTGCCAGCAGCCAAGGACAAAACTATGGCTACACCTTC. It specifies CASSQGQNYGYTF. The chain recombines TRBV3-1 (or the pseudogene TRBV3-2) with TRBJ1-2; D uncertain. CDR1 is LGHDT, CDR2 YNNKEL, per germline (reference sequence). Trimming pared 1 base from V and 2 bases from J, leaving 5 bases between. The CDR3 loop spans 13 amino acids.

The chain joins TRBV6-6 to TRBJ2-6; the D is unclear. The germline gives CDR1 MNHNY, CDR2 SVGAGI (reference sequence). This CDR3 contains 13 residues. Trimming removed 7 bases at V and 2 bases at J, with 6 bases between. The CDR3 reads CASTLAGANVLTF. The CDR3 DNA is TGTGCCAGCACCCTAGCTGGGGCCAACGTCCTGACTTTC.

The chain recombines TRBV6-6 with TRBJ1-5; D uncertain. This CDR3 contains 14 residues. The germline CDR1 and CDR2 sequences are MNHNY and SVGAGI (reference sequence). Trimming pared 7 bases from V and 9 bases from J, leaving 19 bases between. The CDR3, as DNA: TGTGCCAGCATTGGCCGCCCGAGAGGAGGGCCCCAGCATTTT. Its protein product is CASIGRPRGGPQHF.

CDR3 amino acids: CASSSPGQGYEQYF. DNA of the CDR3: TGTGCCAGTAGTTCCCCGGGACAGGGTTACGAGCAGTACTTC. This sequence joins TRBV19 and TRBJ2-7; TRBD1 agrees at 9 bases. V gave up 5 bases and J gave up 4 bases; unmatched junction bases: 6. The CDR3 is 14 residues long. CDR1 and CDR2 from the germline V gene are LNHDA and SQIVND (reference sequence).

This rearrangement joins TRBV9 to TRBJ2-5; D not resolved. Germline loops: CDR1 SGDLS, CDR2 YYNGEE. The CDR3 spans 14 residues. V lost 4 bases, J lost 0 bases, and 10 bases lay in between. This CDR3 is CASSPSINQETQYF. CDR3 nucleotide sequence: TGTGCCAGCAGCCCCAGCATCAACCAAGAGACCCAGTACTTC. Looking up the rest from reference TRBV9 and TRBJ2-5 gives the full variable domain: DSGVTQTPKHLITATGQRVTLRCSPRSGDLSVYWYQQSLDQGLQFLIQYYNGEERAKGNILERFSAQQFPDLHSELNLSSLELGDSALYFCASSPSINQETQYFGPGTRLLVL.

This chain connects TRBV2 to TRBJ2-2, with 8 positions matching TRBD2. The CDR3 extends over 14 amino acids. Trimming cost V 6 bases and J 2 bases; bases outside gene matches: 2. Germline V lookup: CDR1 SNHLY, CDR2 FYNNEI. CDR3 region: CASSGLANTGELFF. The CDR3 region has the DNA TGTGCCAGCAGCGGACTAGCTAACACCGGGGAGCTGTTTTTT.

The gene calls are TRBV12-3 or TRBV12-4 and TRBJ1-4, with 7 positions matching TRBD1. The CDR3 totals 13 residues. Trimming took 6 bases from V and 4 from J; bases not matched to a gene: 2. CDR3 loop: CASRGQFNEKLFF. The CDR3 nucleotides are TGTGCCAGCAGGGGACAGTTTAATGAAAAACTGTTTTTT.

This chain links TRBV3-1 (or the pseudogene TRBV3-2) with TRBJ1-1; D unclear. The CDR3 extends over 11 amino acids. Germline CDR1 is LGHDT and CDR2 is YNNKEL (reference sequence). Trimming removed 1 base from V and 7 bases from J, with 4 bases in between. In DNA form, the CDR3 reads TGTGCCAGCAGCCAAGGCAGTGAAGCTTTCTTT. Translated, it gives CASSQGSEAFF.

This chain connects TRBV19 to TRBJ1-4, with D possibly being TRBD1 (5 bases). This CDR3 is built from 19 residues. Per germline, CDR1 LNHDA and CDR2 SQIVND (reference sequence). V was pared by 4 bases and J by 1 base, with 22 bases between. The CDR3 loop is CASSTWRGMNGGTNEKLFF. The CDR3 coding sequence is TGTGCCAGTAGTACCTGGCGTGGTATGAACGGGGGAACTAATGAAAAACTGTTTTTT.

The V call is TRBV20-1, the J call TRBJ2-2; no definite D call. Germline CDR1 is DFQATT and CDR2 is SNEGSKA (reference sequence). The germline V and J ends were trimmed by 0 bases and 8 bases, with 4 bases remaining between them. This CDR3 is built from 11 residues. Written as DNA, the CDR3 is TGCAGTGCTAGAGACGTAGGGGAGCTGTTTTTT. It yields the protein CSARDVGELFF.

This clone was detected only once. The chain's CDR3 is CASSLVGNTEAFF. Written as DNA, the CDR3 is TGTGCCAGCAGCTTAGTGGGGAACACTGAAGCTTTCTTT. The chain combines TRBV11-3 with TRBJ1-1; D unresolved. The CDR3 spans 13 residues. Trimming removed 1 base at V and 1 base at J, with 4 bases between. The V gene's germline CDR1 is SGHNT and CDR2 YENEEA.

The gene calls are TRBV10-3 and TRBJ1-2; 10 bases agree with TRBD1. V dropped 2 bases and J dropped 8; count of bases not matched to a gene: 5. Germline V CDR1 and CDR2: ENHRY, SYGVKD. This CDR3 contains 14 residues. The CDR3 sequence is CAISERGQGLGYTF. Here the CDR3 DNA reads TGTGCCATCAGTGAGAGGGGACAGGGGCTGGGCTACACCTTC.

This clone was detected only a few times. The chain carries TRBV28 and TRBJ1-1; no firm D call. Germline values: CDR1 MDHEN, CDR2 SYDVKM. This CDR3 comprises 12 residues. V shed 3 bases and J shed 0 bases, with 2 bases lying between them. DNA of the CDR3: TGTGCCAGCAGTTTTGTGAACACTGAAGCTTTCTTT. Residues: CASSFVNTEAFF. Combining the CDR3 with reference TRBV28 and TRBJ1-1 gives the whole variable domain DVKVTQSSRYLVKRTGEKVFLECVQDMDHENMFWYRQDPGLGLRLIYFSYDVKMKEKGDIPEGYSVSREKKERFSLILESASTNQTSMYLCASSFVNTEAFFGQGTRLTVV.

The V gene is TRBV3-1 (or the pseudogene TRBV3-2), the J gene TRBJ2-1; maybe TRBD1 (6 bases). Trimming left V 3 bases short and J 2 bases short, with 14 bases between. CDR3 size: 16 residues. In germline, CDR1 is LGHDT, CDR2 YNNKEL (reference sequence). The CDR3 loop reads CASSHRGDRPYNEQFF. In nucleotides, the CDR3 is TGTGCCAGCAGCCACCGTGGCGACAGGCCCTACAATGAGCAGTTCTTC.

The chain joins TRBV6-5 to TRBJ1-2; maybe TRBD1 (5 bases). The CDR3 totals 15 residues. CDR1 and CDR2 (germline): MNHEY, SVGAGI. Trimming took off 5 bases at V and 1 base at J, with 14 bases between the two ends. The DNA of the CDR3 is TGTGCCAGCAGTCCATACAGGAGCAATAACTATGGCTACACCTTC. Amino acids: CASSPYRSNNYGYTF.

V usage is TRBV20-1 and J usage is TRBJ1-2; D not resolved. CDR1 DFQATT and CDR2 SNEGSKA come from the germline V gene (reference sequence). The CDR3 runs to 13 residues. Trimming took 3 bases from V and 4 from J, leaving 12 bases between them. The CDR3 loop is CSASMGNGYGYTF. CDR3 in DNA: TGCAGTGCTAGTATGGGAAACGGCTATGGCTACACCTTC.

This chain uses TRBV11-2 with TRBJ1-2; no clear D. CDR3 length: 16 residues. Deletions cut 6 bases from V and 6 bases from J, with 23 bases between. Germline V gene lookup returns CDR1 SGHAT and CDR2 FQNNGV. CDR3: CASSPPMDRLNHGYTF. CDR3 in DNA: TGTGCCAGCAGTCCGCCCATGGACCGCCTAAACCATGGCTACACCTTC.

As for this clone: Other nucleotide sequences from this sample produce the same CDR3. The chain couples TRBV7-2 to TRBJ1-1; no clear D. The germline CDR1 and CDR2 sequences are SGHTA and FQGNSA. The ends were cut back, 3 bases at V and 5 bases at J, with 4 bases in the middle. CDR3 length equals 11 residues. CDR3 amino acids: CASSFGTEAFF. In DNA, the CDR3 is TGTGCCAGCAGCTTCGGAACTGAAGCTTTCTTT.

This clone showed up just once. The J gene is TRBJ1-3, the V gene TRBV6-5, with 10 bases that match TRBD1. V was clipped by 6 bases and J by 8 bases; unmatched bases: 7. CDR3 length: 14 residues. In germline, CDR1 is MNHEY, CDR2 SVGAGI. CDR3 DNA sequence: TGTGCCAGCAGCGGACAGGGGGTTAGGGACACCATATATTTT. Encoded protein: CASSGQGVRDTIYF.

In DNA form, the CDR3 reads TGTGCCAGCAGCCATACGACAGGGGCAAGAGCGAACACCGGGGAGCTGTTTTTT. Translation: CASSHTTGARANTGELFF. The chain joins TRBV7-3 to TRBJ2-2; 8 bases align to TRBD1. This CDR3 is 18 amino acids long. With V trimmed by 5 bases and J by 0 bases, 11 bases remained unmatched. CDR1 and CDR2 (germline): SGHTA, FQGTGA. Full variable domain (outside the CDR3, taken from reference TRBV7-3 and TRBJ2-2): GAGVSQTPSNKVTEKGKYVELRCDPISGHTALYWYRQSLGQGPEFLIYFQGTGAADDSGLPNDRFFAVRPEGSVSTLKIQRTERGDSAVYLCASSHTTGARANTGELFFGEGSRLTVL.

The chain combines TRBV5-5 with TRBJ1-3, with D unclear. Germline V gene data show CDR1 as SGHKS and CDR2 as YYEKEE (reference sequence). V shed 6 bases and J shed 4 bases, with 14 bases lying between them. The CDR3 runs 14 residues. This chain's CDR3 is CASTPFITGNTIYF. The CDR3, as DNA: TGTGCCAGCACCCCATTTATAACGGGAAACACCATATATTTT. The variable domain in full, with the rest retrieved from reference TRBV5-5 and TRBJ1-3, is DAGVTQSPTHLIKTRGQQVTLRCSPISGHKSVSWYQQVLGQGPQFIFQYYEKEERGRGNFPDRFSARQFPNYSSELNVNALLLGDSALYLCASTPFITGNTIYFGEGSWLTVV.

This clone appeared once. The V call is TRBV7-2, the J call TRBJ2-5, with D possibly TRBD2 on 6 matching bases. V dropped 5 bases and J dropped 1 base, with 26 bases sitting between them. This CDR3 is 19 amino acids long. From germline, CDR1 is SGHTA and CDR2 FQGNSA. The CDR3 protein is CASSASRKTRNFGQETQYF. CDR3 DNA: TGTGCCAGCAGCGCCAGCCGGAAGACTAGGAATTTCGGCCAAGAGACCCAGTACTTC. The complete variable domain, with remaining parts taken from reference TRBV7-2 and TRBJ2-5, reads GAGVSQSPSNKVTEKGKDVELRCDPISGHTALYWYRQSLGQGLEFLIYFQGNSAPDKSGLPSDRFSAERTGGSVSTLTIQRTQQEDSAVYLCASSASRKTRNFGQETQYFGPGTRLLVL.

This clone was detected only once. V usage is TRBV6-2 or TRBV6-3 and J usage is TRBJ2-5; 9 bases line up with TRBD1. CDR1 and CDR2 (germline): MNHEY, SVGEGT. V trimming: 7 bases; J trimming: 5 bases; junction bases outside the gene matches: 11. There are 15 residues in the CDR3. The CDR3 protein is CASTPPGQGGETQYF. The DNA of the CDR3 is TGTGCCAGCACCCCCCCGGGACAGGGTGGGGAGACCCAGTACTTC.

The chain links TRBV18 to TRBJ2-3, with D possibly matching TRBD1 (6 bases). Germline-derived CDR1 and CDR2 are KGHSH and LQKENI. V lost 3 bases to trimming and J lost 3 bases, with 16 bases between them. The CDR3 extends over 16 amino acids. CDR3 DNA sequence: TGTGCCAGCTCACCGACGACAGGCCGACTTACAGATACGCAGTATTTT. Residues: CASSPTTGRLTDTQYF.